This T cell receptor beta chain was sequenced in a study of patients and donors after allogeneic stem cell transplantation. The CDR3 is 18 residues long. Losses at the gene ends were 0 bases for V and 3 bases for J; bases not matched to a gene: 13. Germline CDR1 SGHDN, CDR2 FVKESK. TCRdb processed the RT-PCR reads anew with MiXCR; each CDR3 protein has one entry. Of about 960,000 distinct CDR3 sequences listed, roughly 17% were seen once; the top ten hold around 6%. This chain uses TRBV14 with TRBJ2-5, with TRBD1 matching 7 bases. The TCR originated in a human donor who was either an allogeneic HSCT recipient or a stem cell or donor lymphocyte infusion donor (not recorded which). It is not recorded whose cells these are; they may come from a transplant donor. Sequencing was done on a sample of blood, either unsorted or a sorted T cell fraction (not recorded which). This CDR3 reads CASSQDPGTDNLEETQYF. The CDR3 coding sequence is TGTGCCAGCAGCCAAGATCCCGGGACAGACAATTTAGAAGAGACCCAGTACTTC.